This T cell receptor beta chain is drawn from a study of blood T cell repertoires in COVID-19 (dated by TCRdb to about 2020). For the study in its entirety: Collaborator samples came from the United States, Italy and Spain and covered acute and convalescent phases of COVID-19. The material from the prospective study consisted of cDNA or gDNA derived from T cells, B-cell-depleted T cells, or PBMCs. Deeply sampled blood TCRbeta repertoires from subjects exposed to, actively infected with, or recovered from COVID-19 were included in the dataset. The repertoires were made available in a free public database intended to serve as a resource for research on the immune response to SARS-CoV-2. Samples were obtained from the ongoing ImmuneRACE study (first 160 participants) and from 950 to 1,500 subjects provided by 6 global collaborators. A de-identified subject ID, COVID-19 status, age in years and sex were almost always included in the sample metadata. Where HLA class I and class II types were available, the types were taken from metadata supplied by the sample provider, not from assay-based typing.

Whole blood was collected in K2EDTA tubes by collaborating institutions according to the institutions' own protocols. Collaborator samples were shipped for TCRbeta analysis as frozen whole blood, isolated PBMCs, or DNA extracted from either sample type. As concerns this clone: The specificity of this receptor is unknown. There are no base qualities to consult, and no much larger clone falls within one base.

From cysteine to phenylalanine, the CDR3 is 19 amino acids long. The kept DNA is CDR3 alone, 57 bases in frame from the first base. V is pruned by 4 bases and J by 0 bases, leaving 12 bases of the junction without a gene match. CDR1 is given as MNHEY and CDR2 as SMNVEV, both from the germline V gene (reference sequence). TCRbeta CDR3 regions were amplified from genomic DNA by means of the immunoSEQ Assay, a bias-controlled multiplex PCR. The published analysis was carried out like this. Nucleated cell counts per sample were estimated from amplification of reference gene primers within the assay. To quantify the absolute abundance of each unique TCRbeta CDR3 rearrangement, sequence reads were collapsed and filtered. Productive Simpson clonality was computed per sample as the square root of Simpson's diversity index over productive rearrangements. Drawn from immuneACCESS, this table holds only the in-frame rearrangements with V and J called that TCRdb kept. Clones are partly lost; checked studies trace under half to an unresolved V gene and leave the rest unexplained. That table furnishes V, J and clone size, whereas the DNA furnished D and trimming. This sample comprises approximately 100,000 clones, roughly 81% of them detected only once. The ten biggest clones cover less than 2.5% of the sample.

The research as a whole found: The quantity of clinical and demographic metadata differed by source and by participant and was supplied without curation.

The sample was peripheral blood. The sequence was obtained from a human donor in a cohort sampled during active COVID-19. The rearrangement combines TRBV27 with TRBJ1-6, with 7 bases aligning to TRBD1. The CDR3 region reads CASSSQGRHLSSYNSPLHF. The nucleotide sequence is TGTGCCAGCAGTTCACAGGGGCGCCACTTAAGCTCCTATAATTCACCCCTCCACTTT.